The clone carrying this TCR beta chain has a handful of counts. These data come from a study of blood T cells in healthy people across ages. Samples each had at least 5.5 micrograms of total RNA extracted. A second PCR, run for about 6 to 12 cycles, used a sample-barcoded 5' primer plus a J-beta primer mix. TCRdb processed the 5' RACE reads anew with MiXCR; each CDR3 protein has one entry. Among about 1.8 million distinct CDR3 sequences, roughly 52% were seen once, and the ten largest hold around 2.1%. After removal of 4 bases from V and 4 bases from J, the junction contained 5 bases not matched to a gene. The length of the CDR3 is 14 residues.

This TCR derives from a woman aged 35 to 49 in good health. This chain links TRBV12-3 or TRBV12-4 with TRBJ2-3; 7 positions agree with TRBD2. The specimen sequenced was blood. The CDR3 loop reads CASSSLAAADTQYF. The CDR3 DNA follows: TGTGCCAGCAGTTCCCTAGCGGCTGCAGATACGCAGTATTTT.